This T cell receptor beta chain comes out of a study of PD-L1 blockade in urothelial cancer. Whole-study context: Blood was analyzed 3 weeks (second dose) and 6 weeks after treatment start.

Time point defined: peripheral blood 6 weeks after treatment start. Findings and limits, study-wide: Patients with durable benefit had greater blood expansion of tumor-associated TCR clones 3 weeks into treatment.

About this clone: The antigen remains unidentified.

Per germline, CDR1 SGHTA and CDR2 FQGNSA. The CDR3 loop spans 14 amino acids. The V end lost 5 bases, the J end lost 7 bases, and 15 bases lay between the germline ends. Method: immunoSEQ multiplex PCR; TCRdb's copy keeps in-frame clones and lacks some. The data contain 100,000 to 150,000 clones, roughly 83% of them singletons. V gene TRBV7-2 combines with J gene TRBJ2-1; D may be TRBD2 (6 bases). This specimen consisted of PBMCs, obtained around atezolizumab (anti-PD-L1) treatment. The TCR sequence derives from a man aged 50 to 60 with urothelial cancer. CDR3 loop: CASSTRLVANEQFF. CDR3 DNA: TGTGCCAGCAGCACACGACTAGTTGCTAATGAGCAGTTCTTC.